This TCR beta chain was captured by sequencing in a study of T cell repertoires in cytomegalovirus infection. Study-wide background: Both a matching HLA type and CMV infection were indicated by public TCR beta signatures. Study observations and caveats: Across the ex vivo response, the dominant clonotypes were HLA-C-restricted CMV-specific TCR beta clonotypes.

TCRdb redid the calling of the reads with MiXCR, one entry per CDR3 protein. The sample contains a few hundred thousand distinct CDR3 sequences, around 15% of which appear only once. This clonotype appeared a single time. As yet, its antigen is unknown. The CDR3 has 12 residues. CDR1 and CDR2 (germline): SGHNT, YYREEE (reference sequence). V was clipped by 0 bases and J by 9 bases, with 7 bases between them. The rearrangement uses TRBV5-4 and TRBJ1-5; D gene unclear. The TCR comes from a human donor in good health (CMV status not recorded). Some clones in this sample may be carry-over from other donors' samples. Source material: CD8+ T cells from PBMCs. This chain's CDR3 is CASSLGRGPQHF. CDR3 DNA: TGTGCCAGCAGCTTGGGTCGTGGGCCCCAGCATTTT.